This T cell receptor beta chain originates from a study of cytomegalovirus exposure and HLA in healthy donors. Study-wide points: Associated with cytomegalovirus, according to the listing, were 150 to 200 TCR beta chains.

In germline, CDR1 is MNHEY, CDR2 SMNVEV (reference sequence). Trimming pared 3 bases from V and 8 bases from J, leaving 16 bases between. The CDR3 is 15 amino acids. As for this clone: The target antigen is unknown.

Repertoires were generated with immunoSEQ multiplex PCR, while TCRdb's copy carries only in-frame clones and drops some. Of about 57,000 clones in the sample, 89% were seen once. The sequencing sample was made of PBMCs. The source is a woman under 30 in good health and CMV-seronegative. The chain uses TRBV27 and TRBJ2-2; TRBD2 is a possible D gene (6 bases). The CDR3: CASSFVPRGTGELFF. Here the CDR3 DNA reads TGTGCCAGCAGTTTCGTCCCGCGGGGCACTGGGGAGCTGTTTTTT.